The present TCR beta chain was sequenced within a study of blood T cell repertoires in COVID-19. The overall study: Sites across the United States, Italy and Spain contributed samples from acute and convalescent COVID-19. Sources were T cells, B-cell-depleted T cells, or PBMCs; the material itself was cDNA or gDNA.

V lost 6 bases to trimming and J lost 5 bases; unmatched junction nucleotides: 7. Looked up from germline, CDR1 is MNHEY and CDR2 is SMNVEV (reference sequence). This CDR3 is built from 15 residues. Produced via immunoSEQ multiplex PCR; TCRdb's table is partial and in-frame only. Of fewer than 250,000 clones in the sample, 89% were seen once. This TCR was recovered from a man aged 60 to 69 who had recovered from COVID-19. The chain links TRBV27 to TRBJ2-5, with 12 bases fitting TRBD2. The material sequenced was peripheral blood. DNA for the CDR3: TGTGCCAGCAGGGCTAGCGGGAGGGGGGTGGAGACCCAGTACTTC. It is translated as CASRASGRGVETQYF.